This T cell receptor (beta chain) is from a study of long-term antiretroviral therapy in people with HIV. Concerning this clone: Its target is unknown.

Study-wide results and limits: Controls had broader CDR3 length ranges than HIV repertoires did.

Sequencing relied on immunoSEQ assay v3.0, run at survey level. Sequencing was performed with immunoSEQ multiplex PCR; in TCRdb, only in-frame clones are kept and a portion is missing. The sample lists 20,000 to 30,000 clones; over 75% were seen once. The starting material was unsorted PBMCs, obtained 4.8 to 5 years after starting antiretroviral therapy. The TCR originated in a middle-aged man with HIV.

CDR3: CASSYSNQGRATQYF. The CDR3 region has the DNA TGTGCCAGCAGTTACTCGAATCAGGGTCGGGCTACGCAGTATTTT. The chain is built from TRBV6-5 and TRBJ2-3; D may be TRBD1 (5 bases). The length of the CDR3 is 15 residues. V shed 0 bases and J shed 8 bases, with 15 bases lying between them. Germline loops: CDR1 MNHEY, CDR2 SVGAGI.